The rows below give T cell receptor beta chains drawn from one sample of a study of T cells in Graves' hyperthyroidism and ophthalmopathy. TCRdb re-called the multiplex PCR reads through MiXCR, storing one row per CDR3 protein. The data contain 490,000 or so distinct CDR3 sequences, less than 25% of them singletons. Specimen: blood. All receptors derive from an older woman with Graves' ophthalmopathy. CDR3s include the opening cysteine and the closing phenylalanine or tryptophan. The order of the fields is CDR3 protein, CDR3 DNA, D gene, clone size, J gene, V gene. The D gene is left open where the match is weak. The size field is filled for only some rows; it gives once, few, many or a size class.

CAISESASPPDTQYF | TGTGCCATCAGTGAGTCGGCATCCCCCCCAGATACGCAGTATTTT | - | many | TRBJ2-3 | TRBV10-3
CAWSRGSLYEQYF | TGTGCCTGGAGTCGCGGGAGTCTCTACGAGCAGTACTTC | TRBD2 | - | TRBJ2-7 | TRBV30
CATSAADKTNEKLFF | TGTGCCACCAGTGCGGCAGACAAGACTAATGAAAAACTGTTTTTT | - | few | TRBJ1-4 | TRBV24-1
CASSTRTGPLVVDTQYF | TGTGCCAGCAGTACCAGGACTGGCCCCTTGGTCGTGGATACGCAGTATTTT | - | - | TRBJ2-3 | TRBV27
CASRNGGFQPQHF | TGTGCCAGCAGAAACGGGGGGTTCCAGCCCCAGCATTTT | - | - | TRBJ1-5 | TRBV6-2/TRBV6-3
CSARDWSRRGEQFF | TGCAGTGCTAGGGACTGGTCCCGGAGAGGTGAGCAGTTCTTC | - | - | TRBJ2-1 | TRBV20-1
CASSSLIPGTSGSGEQFF | TGTGCCAGCAGCTCCCTGATCCCCGGGACTAGCGGGAGTGGAGAGCAGTTCTTC | TRBD2 | - | TRBJ2-1 | TRBV7-9
CASSEQGTGYNEQFF | TGTGCCAGCAGTGAACAGGGAACCGGCTACAATGAGCAGTTCTTC | - | many | TRBJ2-1 | TRBV2
CSARGFGRGLSGELFF | TGCAGTGCTAGGGGCTTTGGGAGGGGGCTAAGCGGGGAGCTGTTTTTT | - | few | TRBJ2-2 | TRBV20-1
CASSYENRDEQYF | TGTGCCAGCAGTTACGAAAACAGGGACGAGCAGTACTTC | - | few | TRBJ2-7 | TRBV6-2/TRBV6-3
CASRLTAGGSLDTQYF | TGTGCCAGCCGGCTTACGGCGGGAGGGAGTTTGGATACGCAGTATTTT | TRBD2 | few | TRBJ2-3 | TRBV28
CASSFDGGLSIRTEAFF | TGTGCCAGCAGTTTTGATGGAGGATTGAGTATTCGGACTGAAGCTTTCTTT | - | - | TRBJ1-1 | TRBV12-3/TRBV12-4
CASSDRGGVWTEAFF | TGTGCCAGCAGTGATAGGGGGGGCGTGTGGACTGAAGCTTTCTTT | - | - | TRBJ1-1 | TRBV6-1
CASSFYGGLLDTQYF | TGTGCCAGCAGTTTTTACGGTGGTCTCTTGGATACGCAGTATTTT | - | - | TRBJ2-3 | TRBV27
CASSVAPGLAAETQYF | TGTGCCAGCAGCGTTGCACCGGGACTAGCCGCAGAGACCCAGTACTTC | TRBD2 | - | TRBJ2-5 | TRBV9
CSARVPSGRAGDTQYF | TGCAGTGCTAGAGTTCCTAGCGGGAGGGCAGGAGATACGCAGTATTTT | TRBD2 | few | TRBJ2-3 | TRBV20-1
CASSSTATEAFF | TGTGCCAGCAGTTCGACAGCCACTGAAGCTTTCTTT | - | many | TRBJ1-1 | TRBV28
CASSQDRRWGTKGFEQYF | TGTGCCAGCAGCCAAGATCGAAGGTGGGGGACAAAGGGGTTCGAGCAGTACTTC | - | - | TRBJ2-7 | TRBV3-1
CASSLGSWTEAFF | TGTGCCAGCAGTTTGGGGAGCTGGACTGAAGCTTTCTTT | - | few | TRBJ1-1 | TRBV12-3/TRBV12-4
CASSLVGLSGRGELFF | TGTGCCAGCAGCTTAGTAGGGCTGAGCGGGAGGGGGGAGCTGTTTTTT | TRBD2 | many | TRBJ2-2 | TRBV7-2
CASSQLGLDTDTQYF | TGCGCCAGCAGCCAATTAGGACTTGACACAGATACGCAGTATTTT | - | - | TRBJ2-3 | TRBV4-1
CASSPFSVGGYNEQFF | TGCGCCAGCAGCCCATTTAGTGTAGGGGGCTACAATGAGCAGTTCTTC | - | once | TRBJ2-1 | TRBV4-1
CSAATGLAGEQFF | TGCAGTGCTGCAACGGGACTAGCAGGCGAGCAGTTCTTC | TRBD2 | few | TRBJ2-1 | TRBV20-1
CASSLAVVRYGYTF | TGTGCCAGCAGCTTGGCAGTAGTGCGGTATGGCTACACCTTC | - | - | TRBJ1-2 | TRBV5-6
CATQGRGTGELFF | TGTGCCACGCAGGGCAGGGGCACCGGGGAGCTGTTTTTT | - | few | TRBJ2-2 | TRBV24-1
CSGKVGSYQETQYF | TGCAGTGGGAAAGTCGGGAGTTATCAAGAGACCCAGTACTTC | - | - | TRBJ2-5 | TRBV20-1
CASSLAGADTQYF | TGTGCCAGCAGTTTAGCGGGAGCTGATACGCAGTATTTT | - | many | TRBJ2-3 | TRBV12-3/TRBV12-4
CASSLGQGIRQETQYF | TGCGCCAGCAGCTTGGGGCAGGGTATTCGCCAAGAGACCCAGTACTTC | - | - | TRBJ2-5 | TRBV5-1
CASSQTAGVTDTQYF | TGCGCCAGCAGCCAAACAGCGGGAGTAACAGATACGCAGTATTTT | TRBD2 | few | TRBJ2-3 | TRBV4-1
CASSESILTSSHNEQFF | TGCGCCAGCAGTGAGTCGATTTTGACTAGCTCCCACAATGAGCAGTTCTTC | TRBD2 | few | TRBJ2-1 | TRBV10-2
CSANPPDKSYEQYF | TGCAGTGCAAACCCACCGGACAAGTCCTACGAGCAGTACTTC | - | - | TRBJ2-7 | TRBV20-1
CSVCETNGDEQFF | TGCAGCGTTTGTGAGACAAATGGAGACGAGCAGTTCTTC | - | - | TRBJ2-1 | TRBV29-1
CASSPTDRGYYGYTF | TGTGCCAGCAGTCCAACAGACAGGGGATACTATGGCTACACCTTC | TRBD1 | - | TRBJ1-2 | TRBV27
CASSAGSGTEAFF | TGTGCCAGCTCAGCAGGGTCCGGCACTGAAGCTTTCTTT | - | - | TRBJ1-1 | TRBV18
CASSLGTGTGYNEQFF | TGTGCCAGCAGTTTAGGGACGGGGACAGGGTACAATGAGCAGTTCTTC | TRBD1 | many | TRBJ2-1 | TRBV28